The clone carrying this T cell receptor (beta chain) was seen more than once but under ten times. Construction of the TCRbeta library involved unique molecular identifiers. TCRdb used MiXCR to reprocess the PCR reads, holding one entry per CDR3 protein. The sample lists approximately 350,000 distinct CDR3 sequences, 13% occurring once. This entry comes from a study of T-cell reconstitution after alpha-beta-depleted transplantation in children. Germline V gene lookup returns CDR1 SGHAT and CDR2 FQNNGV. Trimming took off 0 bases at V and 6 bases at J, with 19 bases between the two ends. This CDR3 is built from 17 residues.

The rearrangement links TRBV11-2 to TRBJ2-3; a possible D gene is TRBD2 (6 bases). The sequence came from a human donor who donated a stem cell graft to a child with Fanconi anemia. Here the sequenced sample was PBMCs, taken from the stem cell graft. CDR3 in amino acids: CASSLDVWRGEPDTQYF. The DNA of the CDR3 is TGTGCCAGCAGCTTAGACGTTTGGCGGGGAGAGCCGGATACGCAGTATTTT.